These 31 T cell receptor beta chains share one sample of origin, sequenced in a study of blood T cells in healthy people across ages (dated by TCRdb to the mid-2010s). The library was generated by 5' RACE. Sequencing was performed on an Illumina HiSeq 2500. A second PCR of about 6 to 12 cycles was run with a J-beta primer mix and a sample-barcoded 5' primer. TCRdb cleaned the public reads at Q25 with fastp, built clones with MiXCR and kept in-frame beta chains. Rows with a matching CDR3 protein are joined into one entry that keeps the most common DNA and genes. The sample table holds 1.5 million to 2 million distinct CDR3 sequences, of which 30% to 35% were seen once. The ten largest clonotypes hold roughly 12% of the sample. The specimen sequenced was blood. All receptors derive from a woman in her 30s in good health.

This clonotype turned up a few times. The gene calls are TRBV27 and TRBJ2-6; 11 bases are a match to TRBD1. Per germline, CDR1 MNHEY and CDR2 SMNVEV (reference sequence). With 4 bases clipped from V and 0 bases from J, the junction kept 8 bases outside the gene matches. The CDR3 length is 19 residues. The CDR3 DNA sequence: TGTGCCAGCAGTTCCTCATCCGGGACAGGGGGCTCTGGGGCCAACGTCCTGACTTTC. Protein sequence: CASSSSSGTGGSGANVLTF. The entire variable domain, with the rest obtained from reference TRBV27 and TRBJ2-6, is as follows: EAQVTQNPRYLITVTGKKLTVTCSQNMNHEYMSWYRQDPGLGLRQIYYSMNVEVTDKGDVPEGYKVSRKEKRNFPLILESPSPNQTSLYFCASSSSSGTGGSGANVLTFGAGSRLTVL.

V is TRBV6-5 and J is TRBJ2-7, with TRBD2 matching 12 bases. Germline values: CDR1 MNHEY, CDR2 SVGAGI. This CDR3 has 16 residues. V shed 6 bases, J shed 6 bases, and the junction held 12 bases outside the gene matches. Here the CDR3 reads CASSRSLAGGSREQYF. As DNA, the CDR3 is TGTGCCAGCAGCAGAAGTCTAGCGGGAGGGTCACGCGAGCAGTACTTC.

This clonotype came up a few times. The CDR3 is CAWTDRGTEAFF. The CDR3 DNA reads TGTGCCTGGACCGACAGGGGCACTGAAGCTTTCTTT. The gene calls are TRBV30 and TRBJ1-1; 8 bases line up with TRBD1. Trimming at V came to 4 bases and at J to 4 bases, leaving 2 bases not matched to a gene. This CDR3 spans 12 amino acids. In germline, CDR1 is GTSNPN, CDR2 SVGIG (reference sequence).

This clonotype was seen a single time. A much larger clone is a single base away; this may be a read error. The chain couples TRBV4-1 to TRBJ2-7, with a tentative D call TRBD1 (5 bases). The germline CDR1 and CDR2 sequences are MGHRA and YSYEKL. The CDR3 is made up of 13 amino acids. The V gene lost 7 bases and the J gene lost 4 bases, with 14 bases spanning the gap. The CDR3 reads CASNHLQGYEQYF. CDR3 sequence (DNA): TGCGCCAGCAACCATCTGCAGGGATACGAGCAGTACTTC.

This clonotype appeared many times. The CDR3 DNA sequence: TGCGCCAGCAGTGGACCGGGTCGCGGGGAGACCCAGTACTTC. This codes for CASSGPGRGETQYF. The J gene is TRBJ2-5, the V gene TRBV10-1, with D possibly TRBD2 on 5 matching bases. CDR3 length: 14 amino acids. V lost 4 bases, J lost 5 bases, and 14 bases lay in between. Germline V gene sequence: CDR1 WNHNN, CDR2 SYGVQD (reference sequence).

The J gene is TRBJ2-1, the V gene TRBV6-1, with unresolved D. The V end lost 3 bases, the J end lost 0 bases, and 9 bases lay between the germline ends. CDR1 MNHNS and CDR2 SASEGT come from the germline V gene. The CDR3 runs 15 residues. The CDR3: CASSEGSASYNEQFF. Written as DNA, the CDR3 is TGTGCCAGCAGTGAGGGAAGCGCCTCCTACAATGAGCAGTTCTTC.

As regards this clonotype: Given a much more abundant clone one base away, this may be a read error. Written as DNA, the CDR3 is TGCAGCGTCGGGACAGGGACTAACGATGGCTACACCTTC. Amino acids: CSVGTGTNDGYTF. This sequence joins TRBV29-1 and TRBJ1-2; 9 positions agree with TRBD1. CDR1 and CDR2 from the germline V gene are SQVTM and ANQGSEA. The CDR3 totals 13 residues.

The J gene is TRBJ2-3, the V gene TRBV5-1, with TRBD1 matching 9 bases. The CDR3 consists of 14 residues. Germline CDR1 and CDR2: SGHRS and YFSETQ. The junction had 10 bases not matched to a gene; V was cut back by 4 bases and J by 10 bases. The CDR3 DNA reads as TGCGCCAGCAGCAAGGACAGGGGAGGACAGCCGCAGTATTTT. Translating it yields CASSKDRGGQPQYF.

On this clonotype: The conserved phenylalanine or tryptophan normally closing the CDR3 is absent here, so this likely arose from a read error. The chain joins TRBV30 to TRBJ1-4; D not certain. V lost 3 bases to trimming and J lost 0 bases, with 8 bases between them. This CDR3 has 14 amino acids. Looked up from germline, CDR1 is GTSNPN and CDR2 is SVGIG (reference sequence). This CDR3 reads CAWSTSATNEKLFV. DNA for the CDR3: TGTGCCTGGAGCACCAGCGCAACTAATGAAAAACTGTTTGTT.

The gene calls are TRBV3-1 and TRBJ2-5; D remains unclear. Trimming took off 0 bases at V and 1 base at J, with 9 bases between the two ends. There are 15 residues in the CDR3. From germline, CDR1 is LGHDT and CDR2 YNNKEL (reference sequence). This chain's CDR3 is CASSQEDLTQETQYF. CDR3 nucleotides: TGTGCCAGCAGCCAAGAAGATCTTACCCAAGAGACCCAGTACTTC.

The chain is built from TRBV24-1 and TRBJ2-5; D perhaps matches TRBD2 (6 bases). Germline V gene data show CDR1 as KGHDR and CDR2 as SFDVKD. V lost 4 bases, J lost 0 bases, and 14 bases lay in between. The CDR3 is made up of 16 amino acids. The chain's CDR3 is CATSDGGREYQETQYF. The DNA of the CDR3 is TGTGCCACCAGTGACGGCGGACGGGAGTACCAAGAGACCCAGTACTTC.

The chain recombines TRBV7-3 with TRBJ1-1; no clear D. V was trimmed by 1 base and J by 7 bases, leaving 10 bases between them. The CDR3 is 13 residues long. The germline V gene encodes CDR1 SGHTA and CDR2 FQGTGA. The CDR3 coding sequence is TGTGCCAGCAGCTTAATTTCGGGCAGTGAAGCTTTCTTT. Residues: CASSLISGSEAFF.

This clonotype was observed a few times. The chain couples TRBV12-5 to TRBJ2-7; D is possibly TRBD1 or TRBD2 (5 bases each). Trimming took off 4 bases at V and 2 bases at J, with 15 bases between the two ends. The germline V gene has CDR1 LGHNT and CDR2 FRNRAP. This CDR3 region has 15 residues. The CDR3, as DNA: TGTGCTAGTGGTTCCGGGACCCTAAACCCCTACGAGCAGTACTTC. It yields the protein CASGSGTLNPYEQYF.

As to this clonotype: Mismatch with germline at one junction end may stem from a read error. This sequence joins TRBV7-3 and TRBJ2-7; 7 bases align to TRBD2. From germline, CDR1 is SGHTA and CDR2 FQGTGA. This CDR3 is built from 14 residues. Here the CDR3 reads CTSSSAAGSGEQYF. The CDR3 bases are TGTACCAGCAGCTCAGCAGCGGGATCGGGCGAGCAGTACTTC. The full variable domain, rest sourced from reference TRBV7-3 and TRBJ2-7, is GAGVSQTPSNKVTEKGKYVELRCDPISGHTALYWYRQSLGQGPEFLIYFQGTGAADDSGLPNDRFFAVRPEGSVSTLKIQRTERGDSAVYLCTSSSAAGSGEQYFGPGTRLTVT.

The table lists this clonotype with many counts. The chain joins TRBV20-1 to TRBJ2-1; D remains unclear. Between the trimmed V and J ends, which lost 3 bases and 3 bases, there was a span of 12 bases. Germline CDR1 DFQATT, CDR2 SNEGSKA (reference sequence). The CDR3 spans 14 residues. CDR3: CSASISRGYNEQFF. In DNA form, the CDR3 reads TGCAGTGCTAGTATCTCCCGCGGCTACAATGAGCAGTTCTTC.

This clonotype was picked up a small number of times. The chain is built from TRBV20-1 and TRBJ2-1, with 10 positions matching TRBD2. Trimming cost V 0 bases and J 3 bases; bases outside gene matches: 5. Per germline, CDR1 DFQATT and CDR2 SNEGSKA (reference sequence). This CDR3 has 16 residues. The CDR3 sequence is CSARDYRTSGYNEQFF. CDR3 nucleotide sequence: TGCAGTGCTAGAGATTATCGGACTAGCGGCTACAATGAGCAGTTCTTC.

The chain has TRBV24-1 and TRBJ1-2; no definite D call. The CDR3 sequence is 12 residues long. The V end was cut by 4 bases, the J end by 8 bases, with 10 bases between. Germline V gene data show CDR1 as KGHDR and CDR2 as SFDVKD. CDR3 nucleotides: TGTGCCACCAGTGACGGTACTAAGGGCTACACCTTC. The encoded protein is CATSDGTKGYTF.

Here the CDR3 reads CASSVDRGPGEQYF. The CDR3 nucleotides are TGTGCCAGCAGCGTGGACAGGGGGCCGGGGGAGCAGTACTTC. The rearrangement joins TRBV9 to TRBJ2-7; TRBD1 aligns across 11 bases. The length of the CDR3 is 14 residues. Unmatched junction bases numbered 5, after V lost 2 bases and J lost 7 bases. CDR1 is SGDLS, CDR2 YYNGEE, per germline.

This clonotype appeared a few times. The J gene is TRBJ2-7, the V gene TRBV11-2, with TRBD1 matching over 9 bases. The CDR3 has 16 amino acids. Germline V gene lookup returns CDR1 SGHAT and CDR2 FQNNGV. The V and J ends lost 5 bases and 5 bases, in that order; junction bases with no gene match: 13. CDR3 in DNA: TGTGCCAGCAGCCCAGACGGTCCCGGGACAGGGAACGAGCAGTACTTC. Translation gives CASSPDGPGTGNEQYF.

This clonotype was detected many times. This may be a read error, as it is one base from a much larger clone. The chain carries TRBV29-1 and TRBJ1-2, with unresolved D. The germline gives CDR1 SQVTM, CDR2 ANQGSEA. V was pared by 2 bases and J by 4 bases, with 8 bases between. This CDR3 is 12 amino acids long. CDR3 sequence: CSVERQSYGYTF. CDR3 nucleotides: TGCAGCGTTGAAAGGCAGAGCTATGGCTACACCTTC. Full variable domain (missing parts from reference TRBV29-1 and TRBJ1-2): SAVISQKPSRDICQRGTSLTIQCQVDSQVTMMFWYRQQPGQSLTLIATANQGSEATYESGFVIDKFPISRPNLTFSTLTVSNMSPEDSSIYLCSVERQSYGYTFGSGTRLTVV.

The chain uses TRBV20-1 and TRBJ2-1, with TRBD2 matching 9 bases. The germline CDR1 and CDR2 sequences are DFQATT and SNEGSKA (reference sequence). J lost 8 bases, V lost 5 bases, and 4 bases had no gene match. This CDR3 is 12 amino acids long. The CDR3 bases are TGCAGTGCTTTAATAGCGGGGGATGAGCAGTTCTTC. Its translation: CSALIAGDEQFF.

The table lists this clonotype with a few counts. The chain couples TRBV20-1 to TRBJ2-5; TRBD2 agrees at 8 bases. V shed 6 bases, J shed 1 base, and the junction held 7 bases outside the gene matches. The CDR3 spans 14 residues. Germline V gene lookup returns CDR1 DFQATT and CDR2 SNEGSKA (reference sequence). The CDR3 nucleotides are TGCAGTGCAAGGCGGGGGGCTTCCCAAGAGACCCAGTACTTC. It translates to CSARRGASQETQYF.

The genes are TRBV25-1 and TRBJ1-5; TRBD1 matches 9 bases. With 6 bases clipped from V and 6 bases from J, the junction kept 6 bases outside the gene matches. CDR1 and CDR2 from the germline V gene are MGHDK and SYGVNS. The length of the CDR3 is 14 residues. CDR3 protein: CASRETGGFQPQHF. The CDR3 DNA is TGTGCCAGCAGGGAAACAGGGGGCTTTCAGCCCCAGCATTTT. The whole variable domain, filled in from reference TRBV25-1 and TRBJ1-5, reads EADIYQTPRYLVIGTGKKITLECSQTMGHDKMYWYQQDPGMELHLIHYSYGVNSTEKGDLSSESTVSRIRTEHFPLTLESARPSHTSQYLCASRETGGFQPQHFGDGTRLSIL.

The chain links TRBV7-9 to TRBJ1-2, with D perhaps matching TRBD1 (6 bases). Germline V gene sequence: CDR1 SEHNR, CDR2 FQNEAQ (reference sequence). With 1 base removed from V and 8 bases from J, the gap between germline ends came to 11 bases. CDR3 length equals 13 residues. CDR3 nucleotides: TGTGCCAGCAGCTTAGAAACAGGGACCGGCTACACCTTC. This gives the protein CASSLETGTGYTF. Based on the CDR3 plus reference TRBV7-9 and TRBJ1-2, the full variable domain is DTGVSQNPRHKITKRGQNVTFRCDPISEHNRLYWYRQTLGQGPEFLTYFQNEAQLEKSRLLSDRFSAERPKGSFSTLEIQRTEQGDSAMYLCASSLETGTGYTFGSGTRLTVV.

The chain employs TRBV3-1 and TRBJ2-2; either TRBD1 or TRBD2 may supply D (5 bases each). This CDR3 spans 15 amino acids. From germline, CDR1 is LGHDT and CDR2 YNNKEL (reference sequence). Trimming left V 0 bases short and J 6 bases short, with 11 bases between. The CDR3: CASSQEGTGAGELFF. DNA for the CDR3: TGTGCCAGCAGCCAAGAAGGGACCGGAGCCGGGGAGCTGTTTTTT.

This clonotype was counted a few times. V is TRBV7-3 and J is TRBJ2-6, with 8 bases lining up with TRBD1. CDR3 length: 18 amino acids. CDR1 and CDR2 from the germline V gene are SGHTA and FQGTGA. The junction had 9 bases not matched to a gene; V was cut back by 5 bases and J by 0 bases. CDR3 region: CASSKTGQASSGANVLTF. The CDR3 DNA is TGTGCCAGCAGCAAAACGGGACAGGCCAGCTCTGGGGCCAACGTCCTGACTTTC.

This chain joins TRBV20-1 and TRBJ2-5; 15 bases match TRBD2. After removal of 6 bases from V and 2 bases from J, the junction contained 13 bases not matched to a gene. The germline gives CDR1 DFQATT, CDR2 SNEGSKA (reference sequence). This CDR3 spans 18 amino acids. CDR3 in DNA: TGCAGTGCCCACCCCAGGTGGACTAGCGGGGGGGTACAAGAGACCCAGTACTTC. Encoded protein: CSAHPRWTSGGVQETQYF.

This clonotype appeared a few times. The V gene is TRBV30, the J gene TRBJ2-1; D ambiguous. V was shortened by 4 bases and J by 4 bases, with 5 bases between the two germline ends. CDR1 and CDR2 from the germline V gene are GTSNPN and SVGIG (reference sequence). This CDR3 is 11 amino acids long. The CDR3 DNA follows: TGTGCCTGGATCGGATACAATGAGCAGTTCTTC. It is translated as CAWIGYNEQFF.

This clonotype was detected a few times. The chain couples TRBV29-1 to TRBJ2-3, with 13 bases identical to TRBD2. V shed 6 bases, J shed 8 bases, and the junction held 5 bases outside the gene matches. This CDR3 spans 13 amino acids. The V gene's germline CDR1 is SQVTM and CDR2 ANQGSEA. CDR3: CSVATSGGRTQYF. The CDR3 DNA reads TGCAGCGTGGCGACTAGCGGGGGGCGTACGCAGTATTTT.

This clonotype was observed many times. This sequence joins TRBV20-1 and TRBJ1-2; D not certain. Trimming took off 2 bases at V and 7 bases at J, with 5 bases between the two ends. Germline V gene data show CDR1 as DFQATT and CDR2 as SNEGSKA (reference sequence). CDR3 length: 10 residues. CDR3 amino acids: CSARYVGYTF. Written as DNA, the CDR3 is TGCAGTGCTAGATATGTTGGCTACACCTTC.

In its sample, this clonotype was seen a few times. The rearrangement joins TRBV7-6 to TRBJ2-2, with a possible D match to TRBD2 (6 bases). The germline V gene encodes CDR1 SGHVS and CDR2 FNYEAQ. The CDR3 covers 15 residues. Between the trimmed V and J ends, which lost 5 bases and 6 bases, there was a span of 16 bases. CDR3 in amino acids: CASSRRDSLAGELFF. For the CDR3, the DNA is TGTGCCAGCAGCCGACGGGACTCCCTAGCCGGGGAGCTGTTTTTT.